This TCR beta chain was identified in a study of blood T cells in healthy people across ages. For the second PCR, which ran for about 6 to 12 cycles, a sample-barcoded 5' primer and a J-beta primer mix were used. TCRdb reanalysed the 5' RACE reads using MiXCR and keeps one entry per CDR3 protein. The data contain roughly 800,000 distinct CDR3 sequences, nearly 60% of them seen just once; the ten biggest clones take up roughly 22%. This clonotype was detected a few times. Its antigen is as yet unknown. Whole-study findings and limits: The long-lived group displayed more naive CD4+ cells, plus higher diversity, than the aged donors did.

This CDR3 is built from 19 residues. Germline values: CDR1 SNHLY, CDR2 FYNNEI. The V gene lost 4 bases and the J gene lost 2 bases, with 24 bases spanning the gap. The sequence was obtained from a man younger than 45 in good health. Sequencing was done on a sample of blood. The chain employs TRBV2 and TRBJ2-4; either TRBD1 or TRBD2 may supply D (6 bases each). In nucleotides, the CDR3 is TGTGCCAGCAGTGCCTCAGGAAGATTGGGGGGCGAATCCAAAAACATTCAGTACTTC. This translates into CASSASGRLGGESKNIQYF.